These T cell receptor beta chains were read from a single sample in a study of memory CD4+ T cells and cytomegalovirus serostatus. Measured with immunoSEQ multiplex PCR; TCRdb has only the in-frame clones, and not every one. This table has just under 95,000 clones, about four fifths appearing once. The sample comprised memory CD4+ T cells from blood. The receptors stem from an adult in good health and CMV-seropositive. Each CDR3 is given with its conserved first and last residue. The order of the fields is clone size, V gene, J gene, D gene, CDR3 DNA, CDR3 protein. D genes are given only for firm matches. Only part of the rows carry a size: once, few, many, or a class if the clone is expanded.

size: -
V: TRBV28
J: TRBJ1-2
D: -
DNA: TGTGCCAGCAGTCTACCAAAACGGGACTATGGCTACACCTTC
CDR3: CASSLPKRDYGYTF

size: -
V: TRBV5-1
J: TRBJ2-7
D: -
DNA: TGCGCCAGCAGCTTGATGCAGGGTAGTTACGAGCAGTACTTC
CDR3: CASSLMQGSYEQYF

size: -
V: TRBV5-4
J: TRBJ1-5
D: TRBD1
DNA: TGTGCCAGCAGCGCGGACAGGTTCGGTAGCAATCAGCCCCAGCATTTT
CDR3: CASSADRFGSNQPQHF

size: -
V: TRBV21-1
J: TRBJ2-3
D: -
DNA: TGTGCCAGCAGCAAGGGGGTGGCAGATACGCAGTATTTT
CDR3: CASSKGVADTQYF

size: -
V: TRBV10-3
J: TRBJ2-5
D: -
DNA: TGTGCCACTAAATCGGGGGAATGGGAAGAGACCCAGTACTTC
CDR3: CATKSGEWEETQYF

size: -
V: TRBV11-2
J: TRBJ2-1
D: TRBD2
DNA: TGTGCCAGCAGCTTAGGTAATAGCGGGAGTGGTCTGTTCTTC
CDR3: CASSLGNSGSGLFF

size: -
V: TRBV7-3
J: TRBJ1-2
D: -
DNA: TGTGCCAGCAGCTTACCAGGAGGCTATGGCTACACCTTC
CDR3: CASSLPGGYGYTF

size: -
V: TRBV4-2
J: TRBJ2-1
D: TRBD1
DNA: TGTGCCAGCAGCCAAGCTCCGGTGACAGGGGATAATGAGCAGTTCTTC
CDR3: CASSQAPVTGDNEQFF

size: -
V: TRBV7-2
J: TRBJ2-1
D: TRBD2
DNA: TGTGCCAGCAGCTTAAAAGCGGGAGGGTCCTACAATGAGCAGTTCTTC
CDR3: CASSLKAGGSYNEQFF

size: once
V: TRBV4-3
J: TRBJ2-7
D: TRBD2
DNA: TGCGCCAGCAGTCGGGGACTAGCGGGAGGCTACGAGCAGTACTTC
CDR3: CASSRGLAGGYEQYF

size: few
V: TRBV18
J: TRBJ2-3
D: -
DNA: TGTGCCAGCTCACCCGCTAGCACAGATACGCAGTATTTT
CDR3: CASSPASTDTQYF

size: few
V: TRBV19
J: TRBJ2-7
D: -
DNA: TGTGCCAGTAGTACCCACTCAGCAGGGGTCTACGAGCAGTACTTC
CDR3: CASSTHSAGVYEQYF

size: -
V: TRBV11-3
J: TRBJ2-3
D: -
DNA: TGTGCCAGCAGTCAGTCAGATACGCAGTATTTT
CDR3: CASSQSDTQYF

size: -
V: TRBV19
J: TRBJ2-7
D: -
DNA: TGTGCCAGTAGTATCGAGGCGGGCGTGGGCTACGAGCAGTACTTC
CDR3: CASSIEAGVGYEQYF

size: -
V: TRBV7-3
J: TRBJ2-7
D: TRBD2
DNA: TGTGCCAGCAGCACCCAAGCGGGACTCTCCTACGAGCAGTACTTC
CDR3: CASSTQAGLSYEQYF

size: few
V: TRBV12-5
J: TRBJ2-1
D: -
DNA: TGTGCTAGTGGTTTGGGACAGGAATGGAATGAGCAGTTCTTC
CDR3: CASGLGQEWNEQFF

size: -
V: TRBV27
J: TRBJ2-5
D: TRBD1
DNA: TGTGCCAGCAGTGATAAACCTCGGACAGGGCCGTACCAAGAGACCCAGTACTTC
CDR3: CASSDKPRTGPYQETQYF

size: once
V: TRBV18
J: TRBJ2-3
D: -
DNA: TGTGCCAGCTCACCCGGAACGGAAGATACGCAGTATTTT
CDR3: CASSPGTEDTQYF

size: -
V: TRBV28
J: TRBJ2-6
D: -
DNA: TGTGCCAGCGAGGGCTCTGGGGCCAACGTCCTGACTTTC
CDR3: CASEGSGANVLTF

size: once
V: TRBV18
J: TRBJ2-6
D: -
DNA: TGTGCCAGCTCACGACAGTCCTCTGGGGCCAACGTCCTGACTTTC
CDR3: CASSRQSSGANVLTF

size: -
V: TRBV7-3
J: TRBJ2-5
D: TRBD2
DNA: TGTGCCAGCAGCTCCGGGACTAGCGGAGGGGAGACCCAGTACTTC
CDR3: CASSSGTSGGETQYF

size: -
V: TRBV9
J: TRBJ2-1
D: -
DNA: TGTGCCAGCAGCTGGGACTTCTACAATGAGCAGTTCTTC
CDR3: CASSWDFYNEQFF

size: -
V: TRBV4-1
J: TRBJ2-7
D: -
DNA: TGCGCCAGCAGCCAGGAACAGGTGAGCGAGCAGTACTTC
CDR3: CASSQEQVSEQYF

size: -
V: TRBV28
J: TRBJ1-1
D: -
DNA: TGTGCCAGCAGTCCCGCCGGGGATTCCACTGAAGCTTTCTTT
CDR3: CASSPAGDSTEAFF

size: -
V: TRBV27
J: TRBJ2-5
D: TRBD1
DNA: TGTGCCAGCAGTTCGTATGGGACAGCGATTCTGGGTGAGACCCAGTACTTC
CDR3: CASSSYGTAILGETQYF

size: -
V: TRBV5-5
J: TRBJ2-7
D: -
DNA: TGTGCCAGCAGCTTGTCAGGGAGAGAAGACGAGCAGTACTTC
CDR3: CASSLSGREDEQYF

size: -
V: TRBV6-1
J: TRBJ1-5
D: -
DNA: TGTGCCAGCAATGGCGGGTCCCAAAATCTGCCCCAGCATTTT
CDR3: CASNGGSQNLPQHF

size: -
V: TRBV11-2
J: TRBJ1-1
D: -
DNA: TGTGCCAGCAGCTTAGAGGCAGGATCCTACACTGAAGCTTTCTTT
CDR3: CASSLEAGSYTEAFF

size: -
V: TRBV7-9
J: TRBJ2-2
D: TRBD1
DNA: TGTGCCAGCAGCCTACGCACAGGGGGGAGCACCGGGGAGCTGTTTTTT
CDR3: CASSLRTGGSTGELFF

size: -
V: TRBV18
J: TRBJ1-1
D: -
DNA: TGTGCCAGCACGTTGGACAGCACGACTGAAGCTTTCTTT
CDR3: CASTLDSTTEAFF

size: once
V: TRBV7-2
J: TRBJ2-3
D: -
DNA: TGTGCCAGCAGCCCCACCTTCCGCTTAGATACGCAGTATTTT
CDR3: CASSPTFRLDTQYF

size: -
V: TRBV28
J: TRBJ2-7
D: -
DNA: TGTGCCAGCAGCCAACTCGACCGGGTCGGGCAGTACTTC
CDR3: CASSQLDRVGQYF

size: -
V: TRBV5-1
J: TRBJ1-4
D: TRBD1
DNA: TGCGCCAGCAGCCCCGGGACAGGCCGCTTGAATGAAAAACTGTTTTTT
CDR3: CASSPGTGRLNEKLFF

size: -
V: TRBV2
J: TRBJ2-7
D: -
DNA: TGTGCCAGCAGCAGCCTCTACGAGCAGTACTTC
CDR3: CASSSLYEQYF

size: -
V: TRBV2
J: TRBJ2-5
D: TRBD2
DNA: TGTGCCAGCAGGGCAATTTGGGAGGGGAAGACCCAGTACTTC
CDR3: CASRAIWEGKTQYF

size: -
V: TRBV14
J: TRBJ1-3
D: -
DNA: TGTGCCAGCAGCCAAGCAACTCGAAACACCATATATTTT
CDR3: CASSQATRNTIYF

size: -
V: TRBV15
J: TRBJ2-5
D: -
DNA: TGTGCCACCGCCTCGGGAACAGAAGAGACCCAGTACTTC
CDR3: CATASGTEETQYF

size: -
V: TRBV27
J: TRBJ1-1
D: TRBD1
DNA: TGTGCCAGCAGACGTGGGACAGGCAGCATGAACACTGAAGCTTTCTTT
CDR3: CASRRGTGSMNTEAFF

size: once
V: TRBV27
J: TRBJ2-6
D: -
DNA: TGTGCCAGCAGTTTAGAGGGGGGGTCTGGGGCCAACGTCCTGACTTTC
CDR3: CASSLEGGSGANVLTF

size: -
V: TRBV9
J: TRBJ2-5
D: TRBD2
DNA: TGTGCCAGCAGCGTAGATGGACTAGCGGGGCGCCAAGAGACCCAGTACTTC
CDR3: CASSVDGLAGRQETQYF

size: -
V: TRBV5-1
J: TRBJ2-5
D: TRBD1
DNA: TGCGCCAGCAGATCGGACAGGGGGTACCAAGAGACCCAGTACTTC
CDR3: CASRSDRGYQETQYF